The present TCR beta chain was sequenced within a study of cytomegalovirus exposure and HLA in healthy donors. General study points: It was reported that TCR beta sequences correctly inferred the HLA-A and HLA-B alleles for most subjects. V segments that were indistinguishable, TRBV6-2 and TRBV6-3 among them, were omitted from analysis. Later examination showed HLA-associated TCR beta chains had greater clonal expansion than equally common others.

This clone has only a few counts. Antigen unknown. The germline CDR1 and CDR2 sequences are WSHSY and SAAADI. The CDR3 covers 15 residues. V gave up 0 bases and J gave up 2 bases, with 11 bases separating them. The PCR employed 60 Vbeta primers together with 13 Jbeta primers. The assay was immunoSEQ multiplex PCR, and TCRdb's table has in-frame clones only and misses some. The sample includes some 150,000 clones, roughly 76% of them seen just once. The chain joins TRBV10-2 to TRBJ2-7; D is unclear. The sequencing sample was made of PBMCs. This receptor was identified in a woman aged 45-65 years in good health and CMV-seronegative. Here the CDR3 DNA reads TGCGCCAGCAGTGAGTCAATGGCGGTTCCCTACGAGCAGTACTTC. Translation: CASSESMAVPYEQYF.